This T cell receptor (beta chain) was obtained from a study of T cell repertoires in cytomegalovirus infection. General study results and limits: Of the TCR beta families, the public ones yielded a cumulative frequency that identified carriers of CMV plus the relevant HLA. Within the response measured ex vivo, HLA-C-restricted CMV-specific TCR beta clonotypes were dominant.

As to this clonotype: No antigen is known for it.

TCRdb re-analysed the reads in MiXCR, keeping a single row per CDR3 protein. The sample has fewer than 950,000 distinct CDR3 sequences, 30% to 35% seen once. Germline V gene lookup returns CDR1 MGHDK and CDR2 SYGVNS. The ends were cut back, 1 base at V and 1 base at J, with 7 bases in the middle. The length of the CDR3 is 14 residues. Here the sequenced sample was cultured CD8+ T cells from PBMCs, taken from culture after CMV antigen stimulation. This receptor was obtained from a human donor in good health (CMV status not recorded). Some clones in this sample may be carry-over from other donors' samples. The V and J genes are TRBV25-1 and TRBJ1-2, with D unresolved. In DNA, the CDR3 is TGTGCCAGCAGTGAATTGTACGGTAACTATGGCTACACCTTC. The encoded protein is CASSELYGNYGYTF.